Listed below are T cell receptor beta chains from one sample, sequenced in a study of blood T cell repertoires in COVID-19. Sequencing was performed with immunoSEQ multiplex PCR; in TCRdb, only in-frame clones are kept and a portion is missing. Among about 120,000 clones listed, roughly four fifths were seen once. Source material: peripheral blood. These receptors were obtained from a woman aged 60-70 years with acute or convalescent COVID-19. Both conserved end residues are part of each CDR3. A D gene is named only where the DNA matches it firmly. Size tells how often a clone was seen (once, few, many) or the class of an expanded clone, and some rows leave it out.

>TRBV18|.|TRBJ2-3|17|.
TGTGCCAGCTCACCACAAATGGCACAGGCTAGCACAGATACGCAGTATTTT
CASSPQMAQASTDTQYF
>TRBV29-1|many|TRBJ2-1|15|.
TGCAGCGTTGAGGAGGGGATTGGGGTCTACAATGAGCAGTTCTTC
CSVEEGIGVYNEQFF
>TRBV9|once|TRBJ2-5|18|.
TGTGCCAGCAGCGTAGCTACGAGTGGGACACCCAAGGGAGAGACCCAGTACTTC
CASSVATSGTPKGETQYF
>TRBV28|.|TRBJ1-2|15|.
TGTGCCAGCAGTTCCTCGACAACCGGGAGGGCGGGCTACACCTTC
CASSSSTTGRAGYTF
>TRBV24-1|.|TRBJ1-3|16|.
TGTGCCACCAGTAAGATTCCCCCCAGCTCTGGAAACACCATATATTTT
CATSKIPPSSGNTIYF
>TRBV2|.|TRBJ2-7|15|TRBD2
TGTGCCAGCAGTGCTCCTAGCGGTTACCCCTACGAGCAGTACTTC
CASSAPSGYPYEQYF
>TRBV2|.|TRBJ2-7|11|TRBD1
TGTGCCAGCGGGACAGCCTACGAGCAGTACTTC
CASGTAYEQYF
>TRBV7-2|few|TRBJ1-2|15|.
TGTGCCAGCAGAGCGTTGGGTCTCTATAACTATGGCTACACCTTC
CASRALGLYNYGYTF
>TRBV4-2|.|TRBJ2-2|12|.
TGTGCCAGCAGCCTTACTGCCGGGGAGCTGTTTTTT
CASSLTAGELFF
>TRBV4-1|.|TRBJ1-1|14|.
TGCGCCAGCAGCCAAGACCGCGTGAACACTGAAGCTTTCTTT
CASSQDRVNTEAFF
>TRBV7-9|.|TRBJ2-1|12|.
TGTGCCAGCAGCTTAGGCGTCAATGAGCAGTTCTTC
CASSLGVNEQFF
>TRBV7-2|.|TRBJ1-5|15|TRBD1
TGTGCCAGCAGCTTAGCTCCGGACAGGTGGCAGCCCCAGCATTTT
CASSLAPDRWQPQHF
>TRBV10-1|.|TRBJ1-2|15|TRBD1
TGCGCCAGCAGGGACCGGGACAGGGGGCGGAATGGCTACACCTTC
CASRDRDRGRNGYTF
>TRBV7-3|.|TRBJ2-5|13|.
TGTGCCAGCAGCTTAAACGCCCGGGAGACCCAGTACTTC
CASSLNARETQYF
>TRBV6-2/TRBV6-3|.|TRBJ1-5|14|.
TGTGCCAGCAGTTACTGGGGAGTGATTCAGCCCCAGCATTTT
CASSYWGVIQPQHF
>TRBV24-1|.|TRBJ2-2|12|.
TGTGCCACTCAGGGTTCCACCGGGGAGCTGTTTTTT
CATQGSTGELFF
>TRBV30|few|TRBJ1-4|13|TRBD1
TGTGCCTGGAGTGTAATACAGGGGGAAAAACTGTTTTTT
CAWSVIQGEKLFF
>TRBV27|.|TRBJ2-7|15|TRBD2
TGTGCCAGCAGCTATGGGACTAGCGGAACCTACGAGCAGTACTTC
CASSYGTSGTYEQYF
>TRBV27|.|TRBJ1-4|15|.
TGTGCCAGCAGTGCCTCCTTAGGGGTAGGGGAAAAACTGTTTTTT
CASSASLGVGEKLFF
>TRBV5-6|.|TRBJ1-2|15|TRBD1
TGTGCCAGCAGCTCCCCTCTACAGGGGAACTATGGCTACACCTTC
CASSSPLQGNYGYTF
>TRBV7-2|.|TRBJ1-2|16|TRBD1
TGTGCCAGCAGCGACAGGGTTGTCCGAGCTAACTATGGCTACACCTTC
CASSDRVVRANYGYTF
>TRBV20-1|.|TRBJ2-1|17|TRBD2
TGCAGTGCTAGTCCCTTGAGCGGGGGGGGCATGAGCAATGAGCAGTTCTTC
CSASPLSGGGMSNEQFF
>TRBV30|.|TRBJ1-3|15|.
TGTGCCTGCCCGAACACCCGGGACTCTGGAAACACCATATATTTT
CACPNTRDSGNTIYF
>TRBV9|.|TRBJ2-3|15|.
TGTGCCAGCAGCGTGGCCTGGGAAGAGGGAGATACGCAGTATTTT
CASSVAWEEGDTQYF
>TRBV2|few|TRBJ1-2|15|.
TGTGCCAGCAGTGAAGCTTTAACAGGTGCTGGTGGCTACACCTTC
CASSEALTGAGGYTF
>TRBV5-5|.|TRBJ1-2|17|.
TGTGCCAGCAGCTTATCGCAAACAGGGTTAGCTAACTATGGCTACACCTTC
CASSLSQTGLANYGYTF
>TRBV5-1|.|TRBJ2-7|15|TRBD2
TGCGCCAGCAGCGGACTAGCGGGGGGGCCATACGAGCAGTACTTC
CASSGLAGGPYEQYF
>TRBV30|.|TRBJ1-4|15|.
TGTGCCTGGAGCTCCGGACAGCTAACTAATGAAAAACTGTTTTTT
CAWSSGQLTNEKLFF
>TRBV7-9|once|TRBJ2-5|15|TRBD2
TGTGCCAGCAGGTCAAGTGCGGGGGGGCGGGAGACCCAGTACTTC
CASRSSAGGRETQYF
>TRBV29-1|.|TRBJ1-2|13|.
TGCAGCGTTGAAGCCCGGACACGCTATGGCTACACCTTC
CSVEARTRYGYTF
>TRBV28|.|TRBJ1-2|14|TRBD1
TGTGCCAGCAGTCCCGGACAGGCGAATCGAGGCTACACCTTC
CASSPGQANRGYTF
>TRBV30|.|TRBJ1-6|16|.
TGTGCCTGGAGCCCGGGTAGACAGCCCAATAATTCACCCCTCCACTTT
CAWSPGRQPNNSPLHF
>TRBV6-5|.|TRBJ1-5|16|TRBD1
TGTGCCAGCAGTTACGGGGACAGAATTCTCAATCAGCCCCAGCATTTT
CASSYGDRILNQPQHF
>TRBV6-6|once|TRBJ1-4|14|.
TGTGCCAGCAGCCGCCCCGGGACTGGGGAAAAACTGTTTTTT
CASSRPGTGEKLFF
>TRBV6-2/TRBV6-3|.|TRBJ2-1|15|TRBD1
TGTGCCAGCAGTCGGGGACAGGGGGCCTACAATGAGCAGTTCTTC
CASSRGQGAYNEQFF
>TRBV4-3|.|TRBJ1-5|15|.
TGCGCCAGCAGCCAAGTACAGGGTGAGGGTCAGCCCCAGCATTTT
CASSQVQGEGQPQHF
>TRBV4-2|few|TRBJ2-2|18|.
TGTGCCAGCAGCCAAGATTGGAGTGGATTACAGGGCACCGGGGAGCTGTTTTTT
CASSQDWSGLQGTGELFF
>TRBV29-1|few|TRBJ2-1|12|TRBD1
TGCAGCGGGACAGGAGGCTACAATGAGCAGTTCTTC
CSGTGGYNEQFF
>TRBV6-1|.|TRBJ1-5|14|.
TGTGCCAGCAGTGAAATGGGTGGGCAACAGCCCCAGCATTTT
CASSEMGGQQPQHF
>TRBV5-1|once|TRBJ2-5|15|.
TGCGCCAGCAGCCCGGGGGTCGGGACCCAAGAGACCCAGTACTTC
CASSPGVGTQETQYF
>TRBV9|once|TRBJ2-7|15|.
TGTGCCAGCAGCACGGCTTTCGGGAGCTCCTACGAGCAGTACTTC
CASSTAFGSSYEQYF
>TRBV20-1|few|TRBJ2-3|14|.
TGCAGTGCTAGTGCACAGCCCAGCACAGATACGCAGTATTTT
CSASAQPSTDTQYF
>TRBV5-6|.|TRBJ2-2|15|TRBD2
TGTGCCAGCAGACAGCGGGGGGGCATCACCGGGGAGCTGTTTTTT
CASRQRGGITGELFF
>TRBV11-2|.|TRBJ1-1|14|.
TGTGCCACCTTGCGCCCTGAGTCGAGATCTGAAGCTTTCTTT
CATLRPESRSEAFF
>TRBV25-1|.|TRBJ1-2|13|.
TGTGCCAGCAGTGTACAGGCTAACTATGGCTACACCTTC
CASSVQANYGYTF
>TRBV7-8|.|TRBJ2-2|18|TRBD1
TGTGCCAGCAGCAAACGGGACAGGGGACCATCAACCACCGGGGAGCTGTTTTTT
CASSKRDRGPSTTGELFF
>TRBV7-9|.|TRBJ2-3|13|.
TGTGCCAGCAGCTTAATACAGGGTGATACGCAGTATTTT
CASSLIQGDTQYF
>TRBV2|.|TRBJ2-7|14|.
TGTGCCAGCAGTGAAGGACTCCCCCCCGAAGAGCAGTACTTC
CASSEGLPPEEQYF
>TRBV2|once|TRBJ1-3|14|.
TGTGCCAGCAGTGTAGAGGGTTCAGGAAACACCATATATTTT
CASSVEGSGNTIYF
>TRBV4-3|.|TRBJ1-6|16|.
TGCGCCAGCAGCCAAGTCCCGTTCGGACTGAATTCACCCCTCCACTTT
CASSQVPFGLNSPLHF
>TRBV19|.|TRBJ1-1|12|.
TGTGCCAGTAGTATAGCGCTATCTGAAGCTTTCTTT
CASSIALSEAFF
>TRBV3-1/TRBV3-2|.|TRBJ2-1|16|TRBD2
TGTGCCAGCAGCTCATTGTCTAGCGGGGATTACAATGAGCAGTTCTTC
CASSSLSSGDYNEQFF
>TRBV6-6|.|TRBJ2-6|17|.
TGTGCCAGCAGTCCACCGGGACACGCCTCTGGGGCCAACGTCCTGACTTTC
CASSPPGHASGANVLTF